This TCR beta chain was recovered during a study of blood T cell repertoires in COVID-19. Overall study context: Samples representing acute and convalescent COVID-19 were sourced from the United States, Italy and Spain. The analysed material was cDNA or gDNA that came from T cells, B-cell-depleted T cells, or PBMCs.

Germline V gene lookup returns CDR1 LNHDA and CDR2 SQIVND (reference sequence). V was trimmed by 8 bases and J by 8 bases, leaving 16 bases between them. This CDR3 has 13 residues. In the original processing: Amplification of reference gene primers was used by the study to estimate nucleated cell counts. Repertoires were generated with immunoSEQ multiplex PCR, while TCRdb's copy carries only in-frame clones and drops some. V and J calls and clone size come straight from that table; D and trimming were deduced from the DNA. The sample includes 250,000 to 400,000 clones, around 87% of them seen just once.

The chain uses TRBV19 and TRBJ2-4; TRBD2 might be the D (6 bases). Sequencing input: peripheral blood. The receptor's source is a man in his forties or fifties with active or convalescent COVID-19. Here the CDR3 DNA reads TGTGCCAGTGCTGGGGGGACTTTGGACATTCAGTACTTC. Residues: CASAGGTLDIQYF.